These T cell receptor beta chains were read from a single sample in a study of blood T cell repertoires in COVID-19. The protocol was immunoSEQ multiplex PCR, while the TCRdb copy is restricted to in-frame clones and leaves out a portion. The sample holds more than 250,000 clones; roughly 90% are singletons and the top ten take around 6.6%. Sequenced material: peripheral blood. These receptors all stem from a man between 18 and 29 years old who had recovered from COVID-19. The CDR3 runs from the conserved cysteine through the conserved F or W. A D gene is named only where the DNA matches it firmly. Only part of the rows carry a size: once, few, many, or a class if the clone is expanded.

clone size	V gene	D gene	J gene	CDR3 DNA	CDR3 protein
NA	TRBV3-1/TRBV3-2	TRBD1	TRBJ1-1	TGTGCCAGCAGCGGGACAGCTAATGAAGCTTTCTTT	CASSGTANEAFF
NA	TRBV29-1	TRBD1	TRBJ2-7	TGCAGCGTTGGGGACAGGAGCGAGCAGTACTTC	CSVGDRSEQYF
NA	TRBV5-1	NA	TRBJ2-5	TGCGCCAGCAGCCAGGGATTTCAAGAGACCCAGTACTTC	CASSQGFQETQYF
NA	TRBV3-1/TRBV3-2	TRBD1	TRBJ1-4	TGTGCCAGCAGCCACCGGGACAGGGGGGAAAAACTGTTTTTT	CASSHRDRGEKLFF
few	TRBV30	TRBD2	TRBJ2-2	TGTGCCTGGAGAGGACTAGCCGGGGAGCTGTTTTTT	CAWRGLAGELFF
NA	TRBV7-8	TRBD1	TRBJ1-4	TGTGCCAGCAGCTTAGTGGGTTTGGGGACAGAATGGAATGAAAAACTGTTTTTT	CASSLVGLGTEWNEKLFF
NA	TRBV28	NA	TRBJ2-4	TGTGCCAGCAGTTTCCCTCAGGGAGCCAAAAACATTCAGTACTTC	CASSFPQGAKNIQYF
once	TRBV4-2	NA	TRBJ1-3	TGTGCCAGCAGCCAAGATCCTCTCGGAAACACCATATATTTT	CASSQDPLGNTIYF
once	TRBV7-7	NA	TRBJ2-1	TGTGCTAGCAGCTTAGCGATTGGGGGGACCTACAATGAGCAGTTCTTC	CASSLAIGGTYNEQFF
NA	TRBV16	NA	TRBJ2-1	TGTGCCAGCAGCCCCTGGGGGGACAGAATTTTCTGGGAGCAGTTCTTC	CASSPWGDRIFWEQFF
few	TRBV4-2	NA	TRBJ2-6	TGTGCCAGCAGCCAAGATGCGCCAACCGGGGCCAACGTCCTGACTTTC	CASSQDAPTGANVLTF
NA	TRBV5-8	NA	TRBJ2-1	TGTGCCAGCTCCACGTCCCAGAGGAATGAGCAGTTCTTC	CASSTSQRNEQFF
NA	TRBV21-1	NA	TRBJ1-5	TGTGCCAGCTTTGGTGACAAACGGGGTCAGCCCCAGCATTTT	CASFGDKRGQPQHF